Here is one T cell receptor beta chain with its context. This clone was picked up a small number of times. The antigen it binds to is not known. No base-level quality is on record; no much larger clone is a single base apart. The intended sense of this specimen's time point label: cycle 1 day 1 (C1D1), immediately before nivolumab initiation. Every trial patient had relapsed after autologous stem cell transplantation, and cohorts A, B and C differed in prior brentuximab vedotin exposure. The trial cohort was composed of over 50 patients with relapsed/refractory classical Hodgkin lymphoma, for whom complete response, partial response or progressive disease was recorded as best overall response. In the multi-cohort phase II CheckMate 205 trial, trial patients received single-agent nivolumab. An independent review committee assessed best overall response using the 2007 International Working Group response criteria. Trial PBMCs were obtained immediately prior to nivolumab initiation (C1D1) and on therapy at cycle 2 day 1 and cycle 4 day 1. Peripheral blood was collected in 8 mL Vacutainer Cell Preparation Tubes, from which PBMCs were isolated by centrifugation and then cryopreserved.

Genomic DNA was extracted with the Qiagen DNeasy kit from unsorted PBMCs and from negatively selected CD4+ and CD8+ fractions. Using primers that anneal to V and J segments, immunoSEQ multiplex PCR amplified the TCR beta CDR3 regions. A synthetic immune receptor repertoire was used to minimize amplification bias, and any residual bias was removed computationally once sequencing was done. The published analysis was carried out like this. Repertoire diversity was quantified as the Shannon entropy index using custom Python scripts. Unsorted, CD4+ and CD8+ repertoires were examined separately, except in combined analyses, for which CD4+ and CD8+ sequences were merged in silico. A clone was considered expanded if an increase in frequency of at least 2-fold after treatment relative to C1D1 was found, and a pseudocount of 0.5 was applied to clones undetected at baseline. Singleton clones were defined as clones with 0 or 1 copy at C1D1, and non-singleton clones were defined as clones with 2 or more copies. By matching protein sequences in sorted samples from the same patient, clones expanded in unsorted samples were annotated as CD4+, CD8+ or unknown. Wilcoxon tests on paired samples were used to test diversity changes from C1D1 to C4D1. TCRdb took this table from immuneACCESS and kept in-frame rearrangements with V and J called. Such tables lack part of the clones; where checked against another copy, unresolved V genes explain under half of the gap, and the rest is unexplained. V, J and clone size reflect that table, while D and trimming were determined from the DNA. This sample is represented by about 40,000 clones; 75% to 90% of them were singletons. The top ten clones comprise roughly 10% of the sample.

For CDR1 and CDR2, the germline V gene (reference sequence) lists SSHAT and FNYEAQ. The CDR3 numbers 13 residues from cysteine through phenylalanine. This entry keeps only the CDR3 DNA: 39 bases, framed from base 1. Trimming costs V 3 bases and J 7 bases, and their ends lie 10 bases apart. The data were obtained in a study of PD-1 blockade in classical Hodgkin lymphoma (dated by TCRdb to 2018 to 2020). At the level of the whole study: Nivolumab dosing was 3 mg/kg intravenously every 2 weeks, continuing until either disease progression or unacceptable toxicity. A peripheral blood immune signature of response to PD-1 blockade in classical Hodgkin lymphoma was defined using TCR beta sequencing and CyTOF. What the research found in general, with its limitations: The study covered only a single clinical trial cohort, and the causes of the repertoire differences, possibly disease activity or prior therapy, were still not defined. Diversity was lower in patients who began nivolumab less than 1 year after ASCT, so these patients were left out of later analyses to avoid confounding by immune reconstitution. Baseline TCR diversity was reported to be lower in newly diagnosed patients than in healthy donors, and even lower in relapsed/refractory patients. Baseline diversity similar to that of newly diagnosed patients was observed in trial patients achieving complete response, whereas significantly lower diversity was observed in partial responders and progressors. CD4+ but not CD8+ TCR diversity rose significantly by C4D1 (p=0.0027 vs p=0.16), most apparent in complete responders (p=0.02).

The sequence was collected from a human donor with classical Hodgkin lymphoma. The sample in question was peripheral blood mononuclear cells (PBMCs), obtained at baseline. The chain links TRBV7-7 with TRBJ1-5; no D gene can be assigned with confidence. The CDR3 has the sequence CASSLDAGQPQHF. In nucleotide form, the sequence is TGTGCCAGCAGCTTGGACGCGGGGCAGCCCCAGCATTTT.